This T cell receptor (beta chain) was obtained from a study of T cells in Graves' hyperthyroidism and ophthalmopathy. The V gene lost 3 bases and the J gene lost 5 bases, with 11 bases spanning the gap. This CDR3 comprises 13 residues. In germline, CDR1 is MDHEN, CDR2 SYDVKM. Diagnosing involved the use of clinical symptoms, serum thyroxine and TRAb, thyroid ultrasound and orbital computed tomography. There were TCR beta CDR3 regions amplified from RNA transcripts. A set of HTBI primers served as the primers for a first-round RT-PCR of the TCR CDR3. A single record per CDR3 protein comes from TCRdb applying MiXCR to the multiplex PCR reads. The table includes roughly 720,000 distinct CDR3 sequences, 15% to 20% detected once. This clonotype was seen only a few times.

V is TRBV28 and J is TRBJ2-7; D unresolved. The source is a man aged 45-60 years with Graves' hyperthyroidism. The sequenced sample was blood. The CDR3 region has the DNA TGTGCCAGCAGTTTGTATGGCACTGACGAGCAGTACTTC. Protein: CASSLYGTDEQYF.